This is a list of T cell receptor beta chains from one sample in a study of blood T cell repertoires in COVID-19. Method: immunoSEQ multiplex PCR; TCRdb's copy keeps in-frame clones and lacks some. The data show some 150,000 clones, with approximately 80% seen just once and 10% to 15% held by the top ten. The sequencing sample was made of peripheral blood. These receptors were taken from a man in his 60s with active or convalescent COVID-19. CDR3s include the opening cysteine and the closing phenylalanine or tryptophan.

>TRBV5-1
CATEPGHRSGGSRDTQYF
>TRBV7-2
CASSLVAYNEQFF
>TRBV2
CASSEWAAKNTEAFF
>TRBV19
CASTTSGSDTQYF
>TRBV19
CASSILRGNTEAFF
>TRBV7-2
CASRRPRDTGELFF
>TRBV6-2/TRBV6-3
CASSSPLRGEQFF
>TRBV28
CASSLGGPGGITEAFF
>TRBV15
CATGTGYYEKLFF
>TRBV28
CASSFRRENTEAFF
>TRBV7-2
CASSATSGSQADTQYF
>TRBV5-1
CASSLVPGKETQYF
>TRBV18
CASSRVGGETQYF
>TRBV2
CASRTSGQGESPLHF
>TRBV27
CASRVAGVGYNEQFF
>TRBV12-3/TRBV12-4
CASSQGVSYEQYF
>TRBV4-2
CASSQDQTGAGTQYF
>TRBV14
CASSQEGGVNQPQHF
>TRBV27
CASSLLSGSNQPQHF
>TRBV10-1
CASRGEAGGNTGELFF
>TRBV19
CASSTTGGQETQYF
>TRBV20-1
CSASRKGYTF
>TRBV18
CASSPQIRGANSGNTIYF
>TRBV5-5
CASSVRTSGRVWTDTQYF
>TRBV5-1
CASSLGAQIIGEQFF
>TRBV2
CASTRDRSNQPQHF
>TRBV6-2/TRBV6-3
CASSIGFGELFF
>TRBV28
CASSVTHTSSYEQYF
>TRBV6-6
CASSSRVSNTGELFF
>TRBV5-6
CASSFETGFSYGYTF
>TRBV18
CASSRDSTEAFF
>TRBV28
CASSLRTGELFF
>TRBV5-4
CASSSSTGTDTQYF
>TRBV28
CASRIEETQYF
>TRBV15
CATSRAGGRETQYF
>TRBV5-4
CASSPGQFDSPLHF
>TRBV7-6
CASSTEVASNLLEQFF
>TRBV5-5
CASSWGSGGNQPQHF
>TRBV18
CASSPTRMNTEAFF
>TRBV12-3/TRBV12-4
CASRGTGLQPQHF